Listed below are T cell receptor beta chains from one sample, sequenced in a study of shared clonotypes between healthy human individuals. TCRdb's copy holds only in-frame clones and misses some; the assay was immunoSEQ multiplex PCR. This sample carries about 1 million clones, more than 60% of them seen once, and the ten largest clones take about 1.5%. Sequencing used memory CD4+ T cells sorted from blood. These receptors all stem from a man between 18 and 35 years old in good health. Both conserved end residues are part of each CDR3. The D gene is left open where the match is weak. Clone size is stated in some rows and not others, as once, few, many or a class when expanded.

>TRBJ2-2|-|TRBV5-1|few
CASSSQTGNTGELFF
TGCGCCAGCAGCTCACAGACAGGGAACACCGGGGAGCTGTTTTTT
>TRBJ2-1|TRBD1|TRBV7-9|few
CASRTGGWDNEQFF
TGTGCCAGCAGGACAGGGGGTTGGGACAATGAGCAGTTCTTC
>TRBJ1-2|-|TRBV28|few
CASTAWADGYTF
TGTGCCAGCACTGCTTGGGCAGATGGCTACACCTTC
>TRBJ1-2|TRBD1|TRBV4-1|few
CASSQEGGQGASGYTF
TGCGCCAGCAGCCAAGAAGGTGGGCAGGGGGCTAGTGGCTACACCTTC
>TRBJ2-5|TRBD1|TRBV6-5|many
CASSTTNRGDRTQYF
TGTGCCAGCAGTACTACCAACAGGGGCGATCGGACCCAGTACTTC
>TRBJ1-5|-|TRBV6-5|once
CASRQARGNQPQHF
TGTGCCAGCAGGCAAGCCAGGGGCAATCAGCCCCAGCATTTT
>TRBJ1-2|-|TRBV6-4|-
CASRPDEGLGGYGYTF
TGTGCCAGCAGACCTGATGAGGGCCTCGGGGGGTATGGCTACACCTTC
>TRBJ1-2|-|TRBV5-5|-
CASSPVDYGYTF
TGTGCCAGCAGCCCTGTGGACTATGGCTACACCTTC
>TRBJ2-7|-|TRBV6-5|-
CASSRASAVYEQYF
TGTGCCAGCAGTCGGGCCTCAGCGGTCTACGAGCAGTACTTC
>TRBJ1-1|-|TRBV5-1|-
CASTEGGKNTEAFF
TGCGCCAGCACCGAGGGGGGGAAGAACACTGAAGCTTTCTTT
>TRBJ1-2|-|TRBV30|few
CAWSVNIRTAKYGYTF
TGTGCCTGGAGTGTAAACATTCGGACAGCAAAATATGGCTACACCTTC
>TRBJ1-6|-|TRBV7-9|-
CASSLRGYSSYNSPLHF
TGTGCCAGCAGCCTGCGGGGATATAGCTCCTATAATTCACCCCTCCACTTT
>TRBJ1-2|-|TRBV6-5|once
CASTGAYGYTF
TGTGCCAGCACAGGCGCTTATGGCTACACCTTC
>TRBJ2-2|TRBD2|TRBV10-3|-
CAISGGLAGSAGELFF
TGTGCCATCAGTGGGGGACTAGCGGGTAGTGCCGGGGAGCTGTTTTTT
>TRBJ1-2|-|TRBV29-1|-
CSVDRGNYGYTF
TGCAGCGTTGACCGGGGCAACTATGGCTACACCTTC
>TRBJ1-4|TRBD1|TRBV4-2|-
CASSRSGTGDEKLFF
TGTGCCAGCAGCCGTTCCGGGACAGGGGATGAAAAACTGTTTTTT
>TRBJ2-7|TRBD1|TRBV7-9|-
CASSAGQGTYEQYF
TGTGCCAGCAGCGCGGGACAGGGAACCTACGAGCAGTACTTC
>TRBJ2-7|-|TRBV28|-
CASSFLWDIAYEQYF
TGTGCCAGCAGTTTCCTCTGGGACATCGCCTACGAGCAGTACTTC
>TRBJ2-3|-|TRBV29-1|-
CSYRLGRADTQYF
TGCAGCTATAGACTAGGCCGGGCCGATACGCAGTATTTT
>TRBJ1-1|-|TRBV4-1|-
CASSQDSRNTEAFF
TGCGCCAGCAGCCAAGATTCCCGGAACACTGAAGCTTTCTTT
>TRBJ2-5|-|TRBV5-8|-
CASRGVRPRQETQYF
TGTGCCAGCCGTGGGGTACGACCGCGGCAAGAGACCCAGTACTTC
>TRBJ1-4|-|TRBV6-6|-
CASSHTSTNEKLFF
TGTGCCAGCAGCCACACGTCAACTAATGAAAAACTGTTTTTT
>TRBJ2-1|-|TRBV19|-
CASSQPGQPFNEQFF
TGTGCCAGTTCTCAACCGGGACAACCCTTCAATGAGCAGTTCTTC